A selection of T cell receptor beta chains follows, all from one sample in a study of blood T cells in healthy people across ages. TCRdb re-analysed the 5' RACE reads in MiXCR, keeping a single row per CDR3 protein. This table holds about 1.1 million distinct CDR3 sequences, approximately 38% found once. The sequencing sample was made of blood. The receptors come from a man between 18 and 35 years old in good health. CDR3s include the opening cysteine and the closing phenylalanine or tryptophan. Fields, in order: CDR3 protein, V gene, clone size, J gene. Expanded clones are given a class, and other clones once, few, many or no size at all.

CAWTRGTQAHNEQFF TRBV7-9 NA TRBJ2-1
CASSYSRRADTQYF TRBV6-5 NA TRBJ2-3
CASRRDRDLYNEQFF TRBV3-1 NA TRBJ2-1
CSANRARTDTQYF TRBV20-1 few TRBJ2-3
CASSVAQVMGEQFF TRBV9 few TRBJ2-1
CSARAPSGANVLTF TRBV20-1 NA TRBJ2-6
CASSLRAGANYGYTF TRBV5-1 NA TRBJ1-2
CASSPRTESSGNTIYF TRBV3-1 NA TRBJ1-3
CASSYSRMGNYGYTF TRBV6-6 NA TRBJ1-2
CASSQTGPREELFF TRBV6-6 NA TRBJ2-2
CASSLGPWNTEAFF TRBV11-1 few TRBJ1-1
CASSLRQGIGEKLFF TRBV7-2 few TRBJ1-4
CASSQDVFTVNEKLFF TRBV4-3 NA TRBJ1-4
CASSLRRASGGSDTQYF TRBV7-9 few TRBJ2-3
CASSQDGGKRNEQFF TRBV4-3 few TRBJ2-1
CASSSGLGGYEQYF TRBV7-9 few TRBJ2-7
CASRLDTLNTEAFF TRBV5-1 NA TRBJ1-1
CASSQAGSGRVFTDTQYF TRBV14 NA TRBJ2-3
CASSASGTGGTDTRYF TRBV7-3 NA TRBJ2-3
CSADRGSHEQYF TRBV20-1 once NA
CSARDLLYEQYF TRBV20-1 few TRBJ2-7
CASSQKGWTNEKLFF TRBV4-1 NA TRBJ1-4
CASNATGGSCTEAFF TRBV7-8 NA TRBJ1-1